This TCR beta chain came from a study of cytotoxic CD8 clonotypes in ibrutinib-treated CLL. On the study more broadly: The patients comprised approximately 11 relapsed/refractory and 15 treatment-naive cases, about 18 IGHV unmutated. Following treatment for a median roughly 12 months, range 6 to 36, response samples were then taken. General study results and limits: Sampling schedules were unmatched across sustained-remission and progressing patients.

The protocol was immunoSEQ multiplex PCR, while the TCRdb copy is restricted to in-frame clones and leaves out a portion. Seen here are about 150,000 clones, about 78% observed once, and the top ten hold 5.1%. About this clone: Its antigen remains unidentified.

Germline V gives CDR1 SGHVS, CDR2 FQNEAQ. The V end lost 1 base, the J end lost 4 bases, and 10 bases lay between the germline ends. The CDR3 has 14 residues. The chain employs TRBV7-8 and TRBJ1-2; D is undetermined. The starting material was PBMCs, obtained after 24 months of ibrutinib treatment. This TCR was sampled from a human donor with chronic lymphocytic leukemia. This CDR3 reads CASSLGTRGYGYTF. The CDR3 nucleotides are TGTGCCAGCAGCTTAGGAACCCGGGGCTATGGCTACACCTTC. Using reference TRBV7-8 and TRBJ1-2 for the parts outside the CDR3, the full variable domain is GAGVSQSPRYKVAKRGQDVALRCDPISGHVSLFWYQQALGQGPEFLTYFQNEAQLDKSGLPSDRFFAERPEGSVSTLKIQRTQQEDSAVYLCASSLGTRGYGYTFGSGTRLTVV.